Below, one T cell receptor (beta chain) is given with its context. Its antigen is unknown. The input lacks base qualities; no much larger clone sits a single base away. The data stem from a study of CD8 T cells in Susac syndrome (dated by TCRdb to between 2017 and 2020). Study-wide context: Of the Susac syndrome patients who were sequenced, fewer than ten were in clinical remission while five or six had clinically active disease. At blood withdrawal, Susac syndrome patients were therapy-naive, treated with corticosteroids (with IVIg additionally given to some), or treated with IVIg alone. Whether CD8+ T cell activation and differentiation in Susac syndrome was antigen driven was tested using repertoire sequencing. What the work shows at the level of the full study, not this receptor alone: The TCR sequencing and HLA analysis was acknowledged to have included a relatively small number of individuals. In patients with Susac syndrome, the CD4+ T cell repertoire showed no detectable clonal expansion.

RNA was extracted using the RNeasy kit, and about 0.45 to 1 ug of the RNA was reverse transcribed with random hexamers. The immunoSEQ multiplex PCR assay, which covers 54 Vbeta and 13 Jbeta segments, was used to amplify TCR beta CDR3 regions. PCR amplification bias was corrected by using a synthetic template baseline for primer optimization and computational correction. As for how the authors treated the data: Reads were assigned to V, D and J genes according to IMGT and analyzed in immunoSEQ Analyzer, with only productive sequences retained. Clonality was computed as one minus Shannon entropy normalized by log2 of the number of productive unique sequences. Public and private clones were assessed among the 100 most prevalent clones of each patient and control. Clones were defined as Susac-specific if absent from the healthy and MS cohorts, from over a thousand published viral clones and from other ImmuneACCESS disease sequences. Through fastp at Q25 and MiXCR, TCRdb rebuilt clones from the public reads, retaining in-frame beta chains. Rows merge per CDR3 protein into single entries with the most common DNA and genes. The V and J calls, along with clone size, are taken from TCRdb and not from the paper's own processing. The sample yields around 170,000 distinct CDR3 sequences; 95% to 97% were counted once. Clones ranked in the top ten supply approximately 0.12% of the sample.

From the germline V gene, CDR1 is SQVTM and CDR2 is ANQGSEA. CDR3 length: 14 amino acids, cysteine to phenylalanine. The only DNA kept is the CDR3, 42 bases in frame from the first base. The junction carries 9 bases between V and J, which are trimmed by 0 bases and 0 bases respectively. Peripheral blood CD8+ and CD4+ T cells from healthy donors, Susac syndrome patients and multiple sclerosis patients were profiled by high-throughput TCR beta sequencing. Recently defined diagnostic criteria for definite or probable disease were met by the Susac syndrome patients. Bulk CD8+ and CD4+ T cells were purified by magnetic negative isolation, while CD8+ TEMRA cells were enriched using FACS. Blood was collected in EDTA tubes and processed within 24 hours, with PBMCs isolated through density gradient centrifugation. PBMCs destined for TCR sequencing were cryopreserved in liquid nitrogen and later thawed in a 37 °C water bath. The sorted or isolated CD4+, CD8+ and CD8+ TEMRA cells had a purity of 90% or higher.

This TCR came from a human donor with Susac syndrome. Sequencing was performed on CD4+ T cells from PBMCs. In this chain, TRBV29-1 is recombined with TRBJ2-7; 6 matching bases give a weak D call of TRBD1. The CDR3 is CSVEDGGNSYEQYF. The DNA sequence reads TGCAGCGTTGAAGATGGGGGCAACTCCTACGAGCAGTACTTC.